This T cell receptor beta chain was identified during a study of regulatory T cells in long-lasting Graves disease. Study-wide context: The definition of persistent Graves' disease was over 5 years of antithyroid drugs with positive TSH receptor antibodies.

On this clonotype itself: Its specificity is not known.

Broader study findings: TRBV28 was favored in persistent disease, as were TRBJ1-2 and TRBJ2-5.

CDR1 is MNHGY and CDR2 is SVAAGI in the germline V gene. After removal of 3 bases from V and 0 bases from J, the junction contained 11 bases not matched to a gene. The CDR3 loop spans 18 amino acids. The time point: persistent/refractory GD, antithyroid drugs over 5 years with positive TRAb. Scientists built the TCR library using RNA that was extracted from PBMCs. Patients met American Thyroid Association criteria for Graves' disease. Building of the TCR beta libraries involved iRepertoire HTBI primers and Arm-PCR of CDR3 regions. TCRdb used MiXCR to reprocess the multiplex PCR reads, holding one entry per CDR3 protein. This table has fewer than 450,000 distinct CDR3 sequences, about a quarter appearing once.

The TCR comes from a female donor with Graves disease. The sample here was peripheral blood mononuclear cells (PBMCs), taken when the disease was refractory, from a patient treated with antithyroid drugs. The chain joins TRBV6-9 to TRBJ2-1, with TRBD2 matching over 7 bases. CDR3 residues: CASSYPQLASSSYNEQFF. The CDR3 DNA follows: TGTGCCAGCAGTTACCCTCAACTAGCGTCAAGCTCCTACAATGAGCAGTTCTTC.